The 27 T cell receptor beta chains below come from one sample, sequenced in a study of blood T cell repertoires in COVID-19. Some clones are missing from TCRdb's copy, which holds only in-frame ones; the method was immunoSEQ multiplex PCR. The sample lists about 76,000 clones, approximately 80% occurring once. What was sequenced was peripheral blood. The receptors here all came from a woman between 55 and 75 years old with acute or convalescent COVID-19.

This clone has only one observation. In nucleotides, the CDR3 is TGTGCCAGCAGTCGGACAGGGCAGTCCCGGACGGGCACTGAAGCTTTCTTT. Its protein product is CASSRTGQSRTGTEAFF. The chain carries TRBV2 and TRBJ1-1; 8 nucleotides line up with TRBD1. This CDR3 region has 17 residues. CDR1 is SNHLY, CDR2 FYNNEI, per germline. V shed 5 bases and J 4 bases; nucleotides not matched to a gene: 15.

The rearrangement joins TRBV7-2 to TRBJ1-1; TRBD1 might be the D (5 bases). The ends were cut back, 2 bases at V and 11 bases at J, with 12 bases in the middle. This CDR3 has 12 residues. Germline V CDR1 and CDR2: SGHTA, FQGNSA. CDR3 nucleotides: TGTGCCAGCAGCTTAAGAAAACGGGGGGCTTTCTTT. The encoded protein is CASSLRKRGAFF.

The V gene is TRBV30, the J gene TRBJ1-5; 8 positions agree with TRBD1. The CDR3 consists of 14 residues. With 1 base clipped from V and 6 bases from J, the junction kept 5 bases outside the gene matches. Per germline, CDR1 GTSNPN and CDR2 SVGIG (reference sequence). The CDR3 DNA sequence: TGTGCCTGGAGTGCGGCAGGGGGCCGTCAGCCCCAGCATTTT. This sequence encodes CAWSAAGGRQPQHF.

This chain joins TRBV7-2 and TRBJ2-7, with D perhaps matching TRBD1 (6 bases). Germline V lookup: CDR1 SGHTA, CDR2 FQGNSA. The germline V and J ends were trimmed by 2 bases and 5 bases, with 13 bases remaining between them. The CDR3 is made up of 14 amino acids. This CDR3 is CASSLLGQTHEQYF. As DNA, the CDR3 is TGTGCCAGCAGCTTACTCGGACAGACCCACGAGCAGTACTTC.

This rearrangement joins TRBV7-2 to TRBJ1-1; TRBD1 agrees at 10 bases. The CDR3 is made up of 16 amino acids. The junction had 7 bases not matched to a gene; V was cut back by 5 bases and J by 1 base. Germline V gene sequence: CDR1 SGHTA, CDR2 FQGNSA. This CDR3 reads CASSPTGGATNTEAFF. The CDR3, as DNA: TGTGCCAGCAGCCCGACAGGGGGCGCGACGAACACTGAAGCTTTCTTT.

This clone was found a few times. The rearrangement links TRBV2 to TRBJ2-7; D gene unclear. V was shortened by 7 bases and J by 3 bases, with 7 bases between the two germline ends. CDR3 size: 11 residues. CDR1 SNHLY and CDR2 FYNNEI come from the germline V gene. This CDR3 reads CASTRNYEQYF. As DNA, the CDR3 is TGTGCCAGCACGAGAAACTACGAGCAGTACTTC.

The chain uses TRBV5-4 and TRBJ2-5; TRBD1 matches at 12 bases. The CDR3 is made up of 15 amino acids. The germline gives CDR1 SGHNT, CDR2 YYREEE (reference sequence). Trimming removed 3 bases from V and 5 bases from J; junction bases left unmatched: 5. This CDR3 reads CASSWGQGALETQYF. The CDR3 nucleotides read TGTGCCAGCAGCTGGGGACAGGGGGCTTTGGAGACCCAGTACTTC.

This rearrangement joins TRBV24-1 to TRBJ2-3, with D tentatively TRBD1 (6 bases). The germline V gene has CDR1 KGHDR and CDR2 SFDVKD. This CDR3 spans 16 amino acids. The V and J ends lost 0 bases and 4 bases respectively, with 13 bases between them. The DNA for the CDR3 is TGTGCCACCAGTGATTTGCGCACAGGGATCCCAGATACGCAGTATTTT. Translating it yields CATSDLRTGIPDTQYF.

The chain employs TRBV7-3 and TRBJ2-1, with 12 bases aligning to TRBD1. Germline CDR1 SGHTA, CDR2 FQGTGA. The CDR3 is 18 amino acids. Trimming cost V 5 bases and J 1 base; bases outside gene matches: 9. CDR3 DNA sequence: TGTGCCAGCAGCCAGGGGGACAGGGGGCGTTTGTCCTACAATGAGCAGTTCTTC. Protein: CASSQGDRGRLSYNEQFF.

The CDR3 bases are TGTGCCAGCAGTTCGGGACACCCTACCGGGGAGCTGTTTTTT. It codes for CASSSGHPTGELFF. The chain has TRBV28 and TRBJ2-2; D is possibly TRBD1 (6 bases). CDR1 is MDHEN, CDR2 SYDVKM, per germline. The length of the CDR3 is 14 residues. V dropped 4 bases and J dropped 5 bases, with 11 bases sitting between them.

This rearrangement joins TRBV7-9 to TRBJ2-2; TRBD2 might be the D (5 bases). The CDR3 is 12 amino acids. CDR1 is SEHNR and CDR2 is FQNEAQ in the germline V gene (reference sequence). V lost 7 bases and J 6 bases, leaving 9 bases between the germline ends. CDR3 sequence (DNA): TGTGCCAGCACCACGAGGGCCGGGGAGCTGTTTTTT. It is translated as CASTTRAGELFF.

The V gene is TRBV2, the J gene TRBJ1-6; 9 positions match TRBD1. The germline V gene encodes CDR1 SNHLY and CDR2 FYNNEI. The J segment lost 9 bases and the V segment lost 5 bases, leaving 8 bases of the junction unmatched. The CDR3 contains 15 residues. In DNA, the CDR3 is TGTGCCAGCAGTATGAGGGACAGGGTGCGTTCACCCCTCCACTTT. Residues: CASSMRDRVRSPLHF.

The chain has TRBV5-6 and TRBJ1-1; D is possibly TRBD1 (6 bases). Per germline, CDR1 SGHDT and CDR2 YYEEEE. V shed 3 bases and J shed 4 bases, with 19 bases lying between them. The CDR3 extends over 16 amino acids. The CDR3 region is CASSSIYGQRVTEAFF. The CDR3 DNA sequence: TGTGCCAGCAGCTCGATATACGGACAGAGGGTCACTGAAGCTTTCTTT.

This clone appeared once. The chain combines TRBV13 with TRBJ2-3; D unresolved. The V end lost 5 bases, the J end lost 6 bases, and 18 bases lay between the germline ends. The CDR3 is 15 residues long. From germline, CDR1 is PRHDT and CDR2 FYEKMQ (reference sequence). CDR3 nucleotides: TGTGCCAGCAGCCAATCGGTGTTAGTGGTGGATACGCAGTATTTT. It translates to CASSQSVLVVDTQYF.

For the CDR3, the DNA is TGTGCCAGTAACCTATACTCGGACAGGTTATATGGCTACACCTTC. Its translation: CASNLYSDRLYGYTF. The chain links TRBV19 to TRBJ1-2, with TRBD1 matching over 7 bases. Looked up from germline, CDR1 is LNHDA and CDR2 is SQIVND (reference sequence). This CDR3 has 15 residues. With V trimmed by 7 bases and J by 5 bases, 13 bases remained unmatched.

This clone was observed a handful of times. The J gene is TRBJ2-2, the V gene TRBV9; no clear D. This CDR3 region has 18 residues. The V end was cut by 4 bases, the J end by 7 bases, with 26 bases between. CDR1 and CDR2 (germline): SGDLS, YYNGEE. The CDR3 here is CASSTLTGAGKLSGELFF. Here the CDR3 DNA reads TGTGCCAGCAGCACCCTGACCGGAGCCGGAAAATTAAGCGGGGAGCTGTTTTTT.

This chain connects TRBV19 to TRBJ2-4, with D perhaps TRBD1 (6 bases). V shed 4 bases and J shed 3 bases, with 10 bases lying between them. The CDR3 consists of 14 residues. Germline V gene data show CDR1 as LNHDA and CDR2 as SQIVND (reference sequence). The CDR3 nucleotides are TGTGCCAGTAGTACAGGGACACTCAAAAACATTCAGTACTTC. Amino acids: CASSTGTLKNIQYF.

This clone was recorded once. The rearrangement uses TRBV29-1 and TRBJ1-2, with D perhaps matching TRBD1 (6 bases). CDR1 is SQVTM, CDR2 ANQGSEA, per germline. Trimming left V 0 bases short and J 4 bases short, with 15 bases between. This CDR3 has 15 amino acids. The CDR3 spells CSVEDPRGKSYGYTF. The CDR3 DNA reads TGCAGCGTTGAAGATCCAAGGGGGAAGAGCTATGGCTACACCTTC.

This chain joins TRBV5-1 and TRBJ1-2, with a weak D call TRBD1 (6 bases). V was cut by 4 bases and J by 4 bases, with 11 bases left in between. Germline values: CDR1 SGHRS, CDR2 YFSETQ. The CDR3 sequence is 13 residues long. In DNA form, the CDR3 reads TGCGCCAGCAGCGTGGACAGTGCCTATGGCTACACCTTC. Translating gives CASSVDSAYGYTF.

The chain joins TRBV4-3 to TRBJ2-7; D unclear. V dropped 4 bases and J dropped 2 bases, with 15 bases sitting between them. CDR1 is LGHNA and CDR2 is YSLEER in the germline V gene. CDR3 length: 15 residues. The CDR3 DNA reads TGCGCCAGCAGCCCGCGGCCGTTTTCCCCCTACGAGCAGTACTTC. Amino acid sequence: CASSPRPFSPYEQYF.

This clone turned up a few times. V gene TRBV29-1 combines with J gene TRBJ2-5, with 10 bases identical to TRBD1. The CDR3 is 12 residues long. V shed 4 bases, J shed 10 bases, and the junction held 6 bases outside the gene matches. Germline CDR1 SQVTM, CDR2 ANQGSEA. The CDR3 sequence is CSVGVDRGNQYF. The CDR3 nucleotides are TGCAGCGTTGGGGTGGACAGGGGGAACCAGTACTTC.

The chain combines TRBV2 with TRBJ1-1, with 9 bases that match TRBD1. Trimming took 5 bases from V and 5 from J; bases not matched to a gene: 3. Germline CDR1 is SNHLY and CDR2 is FYNNEI. The CDR3 loop spans 13 amino acids. The CDR3: CASSLQGATEAFF. Here the CDR3 DNA reads TGTGCCAGCAGTTTACAGGGGGCTACTGAAGCTTTCTTT.

The chain recombines TRBV4-2 with TRBJ1-5; D is possibly TRBD1 (5 bases). The CDR3 has 14 amino acids. The V gene's germline CDR1 is LGHNA and CDR2 YNFKEQ. V shed 0 bases and J shed 3 bases, with 6 bases lying between them. This CDR3 reads CASSQEGPNQPQHF. The CDR3 nucleotides read TGTGCCAGCAGCCAAGAGGGGCCCAATCAGCCCCAGCATTTT.

The chain employs TRBV28 and TRBJ1-4; a weak D match, TRBD1 (6 bases). Trimming removed 5 bases from V and 2 bases from J, with 12 bases in between. This CDR3 spans 15 amino acids. The germline CDR1 and CDR2 sequences are MDHEN and SYDVKM. The chain's CDR3 is CASSDQQGTNEKLFF. The DNA for the CDR3 is TGTGCCAGCAGTGATCAACAGGGCACTAATGAAAAACTGTTTTTT.

This rearrangement joins TRBV7-8 to TRBJ2-7, with D perhaps matching TRBD1 (6 bases). Per the germline V gene, CDR1 is SGHVS and CDR2 is FQNEAQ. V lost 1 base and J lost 3, with 13 bases in between. This CDR3 is 15 amino acids long. CDR3: CASSLEWTDNYEQYV. In DNA, the CDR3 is TGTGCCAGCAGCTTAGAATGGACAGATAACTACGAGCAGTACGTC.

The chain is built from TRBV5-1 and TRBJ1-2; 8 positions agree with TRBD1. CDR3 length: 13 amino acids. Germline values: CDR1 SGHRS, CDR2 YFSETQ. Trimming removed 2 bases from V and 4 bases from J; junction bases left unmatched: 1. In DNA form, the CDR3 reads TGCGCCAGCAGCTTCGGGACAGGCTATGGCTACACCTTC. This codes for CASSFGTGYGYTF.

V is TRBV18 and J is TRBJ1-1, with 11 bases that match TRBD1. Germline V lookup: CDR1 KGHSH, CDR2 LQKENI. After removal of 2 bases from V and 5 bases from J, the junction contained 1 base not matched to a gene. The CDR3 loop spans 14 amino acids. The CDR3 loop reads CASSPGTGGTEAFF. CDR3 DNA: TGTGCCAGCTCACCAGGGACAGGGGGAACTGAAGCTTTCTTT.